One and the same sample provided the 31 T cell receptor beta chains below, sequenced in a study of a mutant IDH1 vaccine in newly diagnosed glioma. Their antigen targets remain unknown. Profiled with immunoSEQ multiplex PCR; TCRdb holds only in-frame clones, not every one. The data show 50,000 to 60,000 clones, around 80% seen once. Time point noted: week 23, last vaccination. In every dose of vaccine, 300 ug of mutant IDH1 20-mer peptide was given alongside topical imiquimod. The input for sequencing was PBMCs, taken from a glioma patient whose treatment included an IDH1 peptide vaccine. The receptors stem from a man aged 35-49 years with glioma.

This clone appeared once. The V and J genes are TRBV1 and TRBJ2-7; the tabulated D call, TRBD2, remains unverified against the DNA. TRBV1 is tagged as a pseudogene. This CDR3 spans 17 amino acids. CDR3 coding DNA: TGCACCAGCAGCCAAGATCTACCGGGGGGGCGGTTAGGTGAGCAGTACTTC. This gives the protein CTSSQDLPGGRLGEQYF.

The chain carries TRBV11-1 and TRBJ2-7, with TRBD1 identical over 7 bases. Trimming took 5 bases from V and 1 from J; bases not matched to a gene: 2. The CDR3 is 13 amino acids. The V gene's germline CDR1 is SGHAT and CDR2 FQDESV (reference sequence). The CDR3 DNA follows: TGTGCCAGCAGCCAGGGGGAGTCCTACGAGCAGTACTTC. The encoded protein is CASSQGESYEQYF.

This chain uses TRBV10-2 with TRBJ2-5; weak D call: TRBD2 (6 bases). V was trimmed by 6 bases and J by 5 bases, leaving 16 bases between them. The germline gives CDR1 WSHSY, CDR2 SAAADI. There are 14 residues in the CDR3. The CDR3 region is CASSHGTGRETQYF. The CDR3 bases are TGCGCCAGCAGCCACGGGACGGGGAGGGAGACCCAGTACTTC.

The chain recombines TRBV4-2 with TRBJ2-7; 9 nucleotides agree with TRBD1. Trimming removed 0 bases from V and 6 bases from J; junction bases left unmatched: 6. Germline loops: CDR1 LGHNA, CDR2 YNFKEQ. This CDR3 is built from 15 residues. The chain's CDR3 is CASSQDLDRGLEQYF. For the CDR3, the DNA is TGTGCCAGCAGCCAAGACCTGGACAGGGGCCTCGAGCAGTACTTC.

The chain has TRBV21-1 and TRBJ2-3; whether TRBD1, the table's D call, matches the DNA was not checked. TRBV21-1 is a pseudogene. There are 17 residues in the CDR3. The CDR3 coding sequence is TGTGCCAGCACCGGCAGGGGGACCGGGATATCACGAGATACGCAGTATTTT. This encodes CASTGRGTGISRDTQYF.

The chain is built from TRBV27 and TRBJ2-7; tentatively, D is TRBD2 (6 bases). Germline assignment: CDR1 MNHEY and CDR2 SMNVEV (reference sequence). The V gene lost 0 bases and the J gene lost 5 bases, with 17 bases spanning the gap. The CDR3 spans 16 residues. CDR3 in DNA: TGTGCCAGCAGTTTATCGCCTCCCGGGGGAATCGACGAGCAGTACTTC. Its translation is CASSLSPPGGIDEQYF.

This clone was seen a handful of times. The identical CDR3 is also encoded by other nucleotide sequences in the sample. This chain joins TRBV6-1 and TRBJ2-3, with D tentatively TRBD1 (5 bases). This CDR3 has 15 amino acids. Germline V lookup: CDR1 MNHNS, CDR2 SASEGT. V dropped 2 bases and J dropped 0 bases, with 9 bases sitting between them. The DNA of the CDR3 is TGTGCCAGCAGTGAATGGGCAGGGAGCACAGATACGCAGTATTTT. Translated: CASSEWAGSTDTQYF.

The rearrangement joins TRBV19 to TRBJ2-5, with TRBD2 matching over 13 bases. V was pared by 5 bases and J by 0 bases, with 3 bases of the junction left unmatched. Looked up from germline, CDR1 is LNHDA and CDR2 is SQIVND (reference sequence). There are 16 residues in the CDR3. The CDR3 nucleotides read TGTGCCAGTAGTTCGGGACTAGCGGGATACCAAGAGACCCAGTACTTC. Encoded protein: CASSSGLAGYQETQYF.

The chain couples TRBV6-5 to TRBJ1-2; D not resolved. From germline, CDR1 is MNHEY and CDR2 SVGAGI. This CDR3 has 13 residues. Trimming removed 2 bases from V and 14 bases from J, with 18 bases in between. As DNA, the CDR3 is TGTGCCAGCAGTTACGCCACAAAGGCCGGGGAAACCTTC. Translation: CASSYATKAGETF.

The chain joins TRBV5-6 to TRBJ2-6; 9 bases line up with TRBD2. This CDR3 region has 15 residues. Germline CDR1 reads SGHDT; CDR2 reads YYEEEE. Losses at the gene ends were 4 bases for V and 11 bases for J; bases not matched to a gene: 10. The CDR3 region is CASSPGLAGPDVLTF. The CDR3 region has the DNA TGTGCCAGCAGCCCCGGCCTAGCGGGGCCCGACGTCCTGACTTTC.

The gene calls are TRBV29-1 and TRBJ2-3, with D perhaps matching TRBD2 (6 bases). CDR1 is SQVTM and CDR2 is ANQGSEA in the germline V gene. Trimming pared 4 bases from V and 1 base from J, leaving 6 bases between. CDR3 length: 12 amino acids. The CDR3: CSVASGTDTQYF. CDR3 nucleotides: TGCAGCGTTGCTAGCGGCACAGATACGCAGTATTTT.

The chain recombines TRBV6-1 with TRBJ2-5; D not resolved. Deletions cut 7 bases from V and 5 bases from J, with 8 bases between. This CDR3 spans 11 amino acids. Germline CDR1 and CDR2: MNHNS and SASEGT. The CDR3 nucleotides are TGTGCCAGCATTATAGGGGAGACCCAGTACTTC. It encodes CASIIGETQYF.

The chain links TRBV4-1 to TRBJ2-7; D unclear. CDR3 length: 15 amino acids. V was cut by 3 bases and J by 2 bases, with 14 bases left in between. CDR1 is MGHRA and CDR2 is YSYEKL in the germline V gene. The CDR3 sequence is CASSHGVALTYEQYF. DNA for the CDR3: TGCGCCAGCAGCCATGGGGTAGCCTTGACCTACGAGCAGTACTTC.

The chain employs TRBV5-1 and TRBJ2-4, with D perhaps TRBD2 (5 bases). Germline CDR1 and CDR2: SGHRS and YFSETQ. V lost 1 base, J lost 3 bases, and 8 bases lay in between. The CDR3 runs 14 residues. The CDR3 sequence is CASSLWEHKNIQYF. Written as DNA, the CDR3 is TGCGCCAGCAGCTTGTGGGAGCACAAAAACATTCAGTACTTC.

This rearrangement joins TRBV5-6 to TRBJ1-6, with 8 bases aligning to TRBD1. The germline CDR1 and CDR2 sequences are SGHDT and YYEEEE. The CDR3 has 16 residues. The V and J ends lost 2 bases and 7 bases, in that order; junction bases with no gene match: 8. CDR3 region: CASSFRTGPGNSPLHF. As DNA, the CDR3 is TGTGCCAGCAGCTTCCGGACAGGGCCAGGGAATTCACCCCTCCACTTT.

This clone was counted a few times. The CDR3 region has the DNA TGTGCCAGCGCACGCGGGAGGGGACGCACTGAAGCTTTCTTT. This gives the protein CASARGRGRTEAFF. The rearrangement uses TRBV2 and TRBJ1-1, with D possibly matching TRBD1 (5 bases). V gave up 8 bases and J gave up 4 bases, with 17 bases separating them. Per the germline V gene, CDR1 is SNHLY and CDR2 is FYNNEI. CDR3 length equals 14 residues.

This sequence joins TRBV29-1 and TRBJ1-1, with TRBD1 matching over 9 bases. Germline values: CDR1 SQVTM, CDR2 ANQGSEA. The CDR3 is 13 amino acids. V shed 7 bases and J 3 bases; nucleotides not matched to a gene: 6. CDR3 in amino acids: CSAGQGRDTEAFF. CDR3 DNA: TGCAGCGCCGGACAGGGGAGGGACACTGAAGCTTTCTTT.

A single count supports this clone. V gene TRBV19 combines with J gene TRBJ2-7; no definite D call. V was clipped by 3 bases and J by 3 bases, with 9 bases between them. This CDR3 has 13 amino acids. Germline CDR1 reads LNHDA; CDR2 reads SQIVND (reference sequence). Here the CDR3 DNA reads TGTGCCAGTAGTATGGGTCCCCTCTACGAGCAGTACTTC. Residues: CASSMGPLYEQYF.

The DNA for the CDR3 is TGCAGCGTTGAAGAGGGGCAGAACACTGAAGCTTTCTTT. Translation gives CSVEEGQNTEAFF. The gene calls are TRBV29-1 and TRBJ1-1, with D perhaps TRBD1 (5 bases). The CDR3 is made up of 13 amino acids. With 0 bases removed from V and 1 base from J, the gap between germline ends came to 6 bases. Germline V gives CDR1 SQVTM, CDR2 ANQGSEA. Using reference TRBV29-1 and TRBJ1-1 for the parts outside the CDR3, the full variable domain is SAVISQKPSRDICQRGTSLTIQCQVDSQVTMMFWYRQQPGQSLTLIATANQGSEATYESGFVIDKFPISRPNLTFSTLTVSNMSPEDSSIYLCSVEEGQNTEAFFGQGTRLTVV.

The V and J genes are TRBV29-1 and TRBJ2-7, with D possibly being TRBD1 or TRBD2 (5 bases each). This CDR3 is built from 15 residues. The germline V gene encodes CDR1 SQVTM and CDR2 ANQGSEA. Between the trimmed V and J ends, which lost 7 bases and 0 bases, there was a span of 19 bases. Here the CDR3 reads CSAHLRDGASYEQYF. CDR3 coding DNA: TGCAGCGCCCACCTCCGGGACGGAGCCTCCTACGAGCAGTACTTC.

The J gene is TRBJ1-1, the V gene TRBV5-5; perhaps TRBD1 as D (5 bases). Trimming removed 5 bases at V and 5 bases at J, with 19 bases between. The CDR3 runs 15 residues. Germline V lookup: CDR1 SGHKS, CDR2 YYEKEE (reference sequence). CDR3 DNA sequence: TGTGCCAGCAGGGGGCCGGGATCCCGGGGGACTGAAGCTTTCTTT. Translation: CASRGPGSRGTEAFF.

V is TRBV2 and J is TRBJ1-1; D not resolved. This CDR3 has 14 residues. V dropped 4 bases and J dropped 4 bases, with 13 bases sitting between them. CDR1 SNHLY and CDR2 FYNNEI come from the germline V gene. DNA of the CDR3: TGTGCCAGCAGTGTAGGCGGCCCGGGCACTGAAGCTTTCTTT. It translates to CASSVGGPGTEAFF.

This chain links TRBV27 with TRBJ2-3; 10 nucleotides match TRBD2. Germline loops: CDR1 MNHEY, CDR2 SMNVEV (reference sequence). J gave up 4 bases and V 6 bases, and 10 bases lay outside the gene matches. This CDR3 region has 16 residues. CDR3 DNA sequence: TGTGCCAGCAGAGACTTAGGGAGCGGGGGGGCAGATACGCAGTATTTT. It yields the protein CASRDLGSGGADTQYF.

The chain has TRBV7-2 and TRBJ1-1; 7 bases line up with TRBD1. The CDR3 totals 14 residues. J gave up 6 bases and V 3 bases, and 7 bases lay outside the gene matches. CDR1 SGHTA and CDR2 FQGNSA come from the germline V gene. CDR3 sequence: CASSFGRGHAEAFF. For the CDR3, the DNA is TGTGCCAGCAGCTTCGGAAGGGGGCATGCTGAAGCTTTCTTT.

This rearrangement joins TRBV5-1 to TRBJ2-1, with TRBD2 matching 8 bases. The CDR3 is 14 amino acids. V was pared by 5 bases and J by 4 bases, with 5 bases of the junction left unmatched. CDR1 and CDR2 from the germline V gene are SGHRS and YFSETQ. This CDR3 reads CASSFGGVYNEQFF. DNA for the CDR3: TGCGCCAGCAGTTTCGGGGGGGTATACAATGAGCAGTTCTTC. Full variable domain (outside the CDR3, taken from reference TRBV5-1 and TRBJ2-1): KAGVTQTPRYLIKTRGQQVTLSCSPISGHRSVSWYQQTPGQGLQFLFEYFSETQRNKGNFPGRFSGRQFSNSRSEMNVSTLELGDSALYLCASSFGGVYNEQFFGPGTRLTVL.

This CDR3 is CASSYSIGTGYEQYF. The CDR3 nucleotides are TGTGCCAGCAGTTACTCGATAGGTACTGGCTACGAGCAGTACTTC. The chain couples TRBV6-5 to TRBJ2-7; D ambiguous. The CDR3 has 15 amino acids. Germline V lookup: CDR1 MNHEY, CDR2 SVGAGI. Trimming shortened V by 0 bases and J by 3 bases, and 12 bases separated the two germline ends.

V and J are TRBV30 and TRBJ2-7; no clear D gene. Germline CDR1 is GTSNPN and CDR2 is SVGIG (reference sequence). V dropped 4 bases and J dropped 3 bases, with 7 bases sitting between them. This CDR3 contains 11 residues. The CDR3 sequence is CAWTDDYEQYF. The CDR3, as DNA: TGTGCCTGGACCGACGACTACGAGCAGTACTTC.

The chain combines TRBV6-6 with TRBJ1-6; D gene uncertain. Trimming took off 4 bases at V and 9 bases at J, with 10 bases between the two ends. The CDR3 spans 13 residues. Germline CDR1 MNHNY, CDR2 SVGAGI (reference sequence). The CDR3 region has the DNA TGTGCCAGCAGTTCGGGTGGTGGTTCACCCCTCCACTTT. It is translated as CASSSGGGSPLHF.

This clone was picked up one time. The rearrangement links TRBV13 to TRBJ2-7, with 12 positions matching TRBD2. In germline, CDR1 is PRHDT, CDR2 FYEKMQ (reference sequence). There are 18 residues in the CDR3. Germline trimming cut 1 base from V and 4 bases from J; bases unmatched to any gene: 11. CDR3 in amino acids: CASSLDGLRTSGAYEQYF. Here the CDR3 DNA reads TGTGCCAGCAGCTTAGATGGACTGAGGACTAGCGGGGCTTACGAGCAGTACTTC.

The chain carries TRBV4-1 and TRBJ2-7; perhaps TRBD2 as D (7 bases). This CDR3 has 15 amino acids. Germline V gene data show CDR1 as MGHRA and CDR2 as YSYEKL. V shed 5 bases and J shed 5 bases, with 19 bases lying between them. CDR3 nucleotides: TGCGCCAGCAGCGCAAGCCGCGGGGGCCGGGACGAGCAGTACTTC. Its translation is CASSASRGGRDEQYF.

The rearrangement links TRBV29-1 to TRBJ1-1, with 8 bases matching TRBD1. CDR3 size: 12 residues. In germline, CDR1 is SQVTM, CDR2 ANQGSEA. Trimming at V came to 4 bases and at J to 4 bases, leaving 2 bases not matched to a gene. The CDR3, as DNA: TGCAGCGTTGCAGGGGGCTTCACTGAAGCTTTCTTT. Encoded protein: CSVAGGFTEAFF.